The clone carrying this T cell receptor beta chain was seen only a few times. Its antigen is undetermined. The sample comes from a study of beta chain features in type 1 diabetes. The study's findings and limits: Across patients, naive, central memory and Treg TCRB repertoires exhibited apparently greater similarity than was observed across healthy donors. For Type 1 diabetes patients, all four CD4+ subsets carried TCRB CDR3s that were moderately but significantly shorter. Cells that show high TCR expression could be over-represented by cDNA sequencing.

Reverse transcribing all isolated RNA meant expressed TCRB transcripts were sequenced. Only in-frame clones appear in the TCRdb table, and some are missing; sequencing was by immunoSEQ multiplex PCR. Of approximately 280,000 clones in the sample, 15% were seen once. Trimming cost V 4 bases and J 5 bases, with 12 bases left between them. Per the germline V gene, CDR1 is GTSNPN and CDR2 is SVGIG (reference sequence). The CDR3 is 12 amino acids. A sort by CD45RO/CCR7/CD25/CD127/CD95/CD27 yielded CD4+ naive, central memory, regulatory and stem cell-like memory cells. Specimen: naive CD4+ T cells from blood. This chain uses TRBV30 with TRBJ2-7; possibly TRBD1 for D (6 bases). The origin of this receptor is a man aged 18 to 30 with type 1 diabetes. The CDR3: CAWMLRGNEQYF. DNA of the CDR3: TGTGCCTGGATGTTAAGGGGGAACGAGCAGTACTTC.